This note documents a single T cell receptor beta chain sequence. Libraries were prepared by immunoSEQ multiplex PCR; TCRdb keeps only in-frame clonotypes and omits some of them. The sample contains roughly 67,000 clones, around 87% of which appear only once. The sample is drawn from a study of OX40 agonist ivuxolimab in advanced cancers. Study in general: Given to patients was ivuxolimab, an agonistic anti-OX40 (CD134) antibody. One patient with hepatocellular carcinoma and two with cutaneous melanoma, three in all, had partial responses.

This CDR3 is 14 amino acids long. V was pared by 2 bases and J by 6 bases, with 3 bases of the junction left unmatched. Per germline, CDR1 MNHNY and CDR2 SVGAGI (reference sequence). The V and J genes are TRBV6-6 and TRBJ2-7; 11 nucleotides agree with TRBD2. This clonotype was obtained from an adult with an advanced solid tumor such as melanoma, head and neck, liver or kidney cancer. The sample in question was CD4+ or CD8+ T cells sorted from blood, obtained in a trial of the OX40 agonist ivuxolimab. CDR3 in DNA: TGTGCCAGCAGTTACAGGGGACTAGCGGTCGAGCAGTACTTC. Amino acids: CASSYRGLAVEQYF.